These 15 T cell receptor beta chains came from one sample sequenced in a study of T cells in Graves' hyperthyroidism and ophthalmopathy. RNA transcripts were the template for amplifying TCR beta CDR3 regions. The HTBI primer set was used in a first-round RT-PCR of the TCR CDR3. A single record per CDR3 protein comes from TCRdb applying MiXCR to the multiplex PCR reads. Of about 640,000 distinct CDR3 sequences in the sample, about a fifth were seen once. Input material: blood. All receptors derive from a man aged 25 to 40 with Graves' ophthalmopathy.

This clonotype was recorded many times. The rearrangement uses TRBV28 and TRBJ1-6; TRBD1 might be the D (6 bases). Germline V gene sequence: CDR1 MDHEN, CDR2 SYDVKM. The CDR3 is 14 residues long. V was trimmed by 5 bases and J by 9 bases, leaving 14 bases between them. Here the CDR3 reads CASSLIRGSSPLHF. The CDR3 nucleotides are TGTGCCAGCAGTCTCATTAGGGGGAGTTCACCCCTCCACTTT. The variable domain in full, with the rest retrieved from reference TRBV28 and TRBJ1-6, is DVKVTQSSRYLVKRTGEKVFLECVQDMDHENMFWYRQDPGLGLRLIYFSYDVKMKEKGDIPEGYSVSREKKERFSLILESASTNQTSMYLCASSLIRGSSPLHFGNGTRLTVT.

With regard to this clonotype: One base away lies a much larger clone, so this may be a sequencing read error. This CDR3 is CATSRDGQGNYEQFF. CDR3 bases: TGTGCCACCAGCAGAGATGGCCAGGGTAACTACGAGCAGTTCTTC. This chain connects TRBV15 to TRBJ2-1; maybe TRBD1 (5 bases). The V gene's germline CDR1 is LNHNV and CDR2 YYDKDF (reference sequence). This CDR3 has 15 residues. Trimming removed 0 bases at V and 10 bases at J, with 16 bases between.

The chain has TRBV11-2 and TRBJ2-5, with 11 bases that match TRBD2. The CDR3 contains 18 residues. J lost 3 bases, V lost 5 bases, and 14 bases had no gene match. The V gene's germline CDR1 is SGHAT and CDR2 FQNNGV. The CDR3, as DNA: TGTGCCAGCAGCCCCCGTCCGTCACTAGCGGGAGAGGAAGAGACCCAGTACTTC. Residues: CASSPRPSLAGEEETQYF.

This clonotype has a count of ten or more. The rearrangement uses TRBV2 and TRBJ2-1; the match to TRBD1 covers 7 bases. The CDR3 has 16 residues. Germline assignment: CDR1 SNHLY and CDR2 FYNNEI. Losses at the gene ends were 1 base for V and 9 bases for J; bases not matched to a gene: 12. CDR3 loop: CASSEVGGGRAGEQFF. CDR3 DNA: TGTGCCAGCAGTGAAGTAGGGGGCGGGCGGGCTGGTGAGCAGTTCTTC.

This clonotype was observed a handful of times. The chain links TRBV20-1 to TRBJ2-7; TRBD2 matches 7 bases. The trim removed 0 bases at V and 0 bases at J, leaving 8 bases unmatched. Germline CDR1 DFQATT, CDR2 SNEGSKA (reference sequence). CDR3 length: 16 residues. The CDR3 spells CSARDAGGTISYEQYF. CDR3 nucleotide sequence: TGCAGTGCTAGAGATGCGGGCGGGACTATCTCCTACGAGCAGTACTTC.

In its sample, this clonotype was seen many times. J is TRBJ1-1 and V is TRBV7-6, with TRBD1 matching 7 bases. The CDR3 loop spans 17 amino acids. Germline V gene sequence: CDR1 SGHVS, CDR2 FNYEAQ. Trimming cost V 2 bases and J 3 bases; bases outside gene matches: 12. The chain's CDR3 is CASSLIGGAGGHTEAFF. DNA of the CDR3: TGTGCCAGCAGCTTAATCGGGGGGGCAGGGGGACACACTGAAGCTTTCTTT. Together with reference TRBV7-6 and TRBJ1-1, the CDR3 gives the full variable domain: GAGVSQSPRYKVTKRGQDVALRCDPISGHVSLYWYRQALGQGPEFLTYFNYEAQQDKSGLPNDRFSAERPEGSISTLTIQRTEQRDSAMYRCASSLIGGAGGHTEAFFGQGTRLTVV.

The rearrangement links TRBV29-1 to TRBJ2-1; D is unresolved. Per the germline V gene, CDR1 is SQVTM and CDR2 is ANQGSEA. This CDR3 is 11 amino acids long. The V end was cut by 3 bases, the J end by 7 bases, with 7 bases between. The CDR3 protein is CSVEVGNEQFF. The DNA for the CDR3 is TGCAGCGTTGAGGTGGGGAATGAGCAGTTCTTC.

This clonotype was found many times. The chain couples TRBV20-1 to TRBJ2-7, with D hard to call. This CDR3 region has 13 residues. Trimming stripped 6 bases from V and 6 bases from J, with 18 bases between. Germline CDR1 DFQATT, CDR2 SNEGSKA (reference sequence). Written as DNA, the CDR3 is TGCAGTGCCTCAGCCGGAGTCCAACGCGAGCAGTACTTC. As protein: CSASAGVQREQYF.

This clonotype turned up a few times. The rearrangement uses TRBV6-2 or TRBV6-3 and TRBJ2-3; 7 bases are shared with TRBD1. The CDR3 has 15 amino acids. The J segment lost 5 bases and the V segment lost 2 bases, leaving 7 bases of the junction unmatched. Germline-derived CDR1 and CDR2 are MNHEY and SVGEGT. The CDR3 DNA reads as TGTGCCAGCAGTTACCCGACAGGGTCGGGAGATACGCAGTATTTT. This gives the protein CASSYPTGSGDTQYF.

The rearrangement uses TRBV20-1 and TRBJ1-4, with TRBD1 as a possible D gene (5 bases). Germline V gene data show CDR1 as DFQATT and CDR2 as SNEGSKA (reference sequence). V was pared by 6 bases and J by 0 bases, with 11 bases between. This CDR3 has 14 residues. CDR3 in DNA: TGCAGTGCCCGATCGGACACAACTAATGAAAAACTGTTTTTT. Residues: CSARSDTTNEKLFF.

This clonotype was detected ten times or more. The CDR3 nucleotides are TGTGCCAGCACTAGGACAGGGACGAGTTCTGGCTACACCTTC. This translates into CASTRTGTSSGYTF. The V call is TRBV27, the J call TRBJ1-2; 8 bases line up with TRBD1. Germline V lookup: CDR1 MNHEY, CDR2 SMNVEV (reference sequence). V gave up 7 bases and J gave up 7 bases; unmatched junction bases: 11. The length of the CDR3 is 14 residues.

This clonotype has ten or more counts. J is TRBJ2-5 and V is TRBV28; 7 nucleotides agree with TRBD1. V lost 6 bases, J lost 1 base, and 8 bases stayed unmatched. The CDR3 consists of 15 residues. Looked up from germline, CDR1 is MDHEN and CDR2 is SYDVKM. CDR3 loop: CASSRPGTAQETQYF. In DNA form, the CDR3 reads TGTGCCAGCAGCCGGCCGGGGACAGCCCAAGAGACCCAGTACTTC.

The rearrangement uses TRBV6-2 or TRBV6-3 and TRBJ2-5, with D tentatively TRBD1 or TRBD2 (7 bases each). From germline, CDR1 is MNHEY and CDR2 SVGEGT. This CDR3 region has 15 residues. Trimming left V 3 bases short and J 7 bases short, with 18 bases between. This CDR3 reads CASSYGGDSYGTQYF. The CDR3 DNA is TGTGCCAGCAGTTATGGGGGGGACAGCTACGGGACCCAGTACTTC.

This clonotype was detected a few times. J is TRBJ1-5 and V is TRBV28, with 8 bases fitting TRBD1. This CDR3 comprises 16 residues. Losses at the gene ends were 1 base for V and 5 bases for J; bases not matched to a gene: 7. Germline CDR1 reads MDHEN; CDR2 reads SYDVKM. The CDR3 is CASSLYSHRGDQPQHF. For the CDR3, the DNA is TGTGCCAGCAGTTTATATTCACACAGGGGGGATCAGCCCCAGCATTTT.

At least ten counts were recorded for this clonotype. This CDR3 is CASSLASGRYNEQFF. The CDR3 DNA reads as TGCGCCAGCAGCTTGGCGAGCGGGAGGTACAATGAGCAGTTCTTC. V gene TRBV5-1 combines with J gene TRBJ2-1, with 9 bases identical to TRBD2. Germline CDR1 is SGHRS and CDR2 is YFSETQ. V trimming: 0 bases; J trimming: 4 bases; junction bases outside the gene matches: 2. This CDR3 region has 15 residues.